The T cell receptor (beta chain) under discussion was sequenced for a study of CD8 T cells in Susac syndrome. This CDR3 has 15 residues. The V and J ends lost 7 bases and 0 bases respectively, with 12 bases between them. From germline, CDR1 is LNHDA and CDR2 SQIVND (reference sequence). After extraction with the RNeasy kit, 0.5 to 1 ug of the RNA was reverse transcribed using random hexamers. Coverage of TCR beta CDR3 amplification by immunoSEQ multiplex PCR extended to 54 Vbeta and 13 Jbeta. From the immunoSEQ multiplex PCR reads, TCRdb called clonotypes with MiXCR, one entry per CDR3 protein. The data contain about 180,000 distinct CDR3 sequences, around 94% of them singletons. The study sequenced TCR beta in blood CD8+ and CD4+ T cells.

V and J are TRBV19 and TRBJ1-4; D possibly corresponds to TRBD1 (6 bases). This receptor was identified in a human donor with Susac syndrome. Sequenced input: CD4+ T cells from PBMCs. CDR3 amino acids: CASKDRTATNEKLFF. CDR3 coding DNA: TGTGCCAGTAAGGACCGGACAGCAACTAATGAAAAACTGTTTTTT.